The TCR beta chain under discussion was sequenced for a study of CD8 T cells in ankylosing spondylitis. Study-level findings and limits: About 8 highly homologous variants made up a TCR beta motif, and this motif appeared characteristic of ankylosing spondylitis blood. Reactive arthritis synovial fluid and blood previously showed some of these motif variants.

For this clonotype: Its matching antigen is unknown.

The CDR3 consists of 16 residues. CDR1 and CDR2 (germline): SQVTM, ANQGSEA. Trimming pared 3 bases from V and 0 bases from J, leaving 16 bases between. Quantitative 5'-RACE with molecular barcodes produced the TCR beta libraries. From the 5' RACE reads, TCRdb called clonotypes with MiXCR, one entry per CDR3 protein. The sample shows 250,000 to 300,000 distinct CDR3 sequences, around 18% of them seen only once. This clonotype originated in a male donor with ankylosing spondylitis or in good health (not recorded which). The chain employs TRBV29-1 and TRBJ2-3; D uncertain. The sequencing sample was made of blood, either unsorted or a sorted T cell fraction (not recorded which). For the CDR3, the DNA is TGCAGCGTTGATGATTTGGGATGGGCTAGCACAGATACGCAGTATTTT. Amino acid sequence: CSVDDLGWASTDTQYF.